Included here is one T cell receptor beta chain sequence, with context. The data were obtained in a study of blood T cell repertoires in COVID-19. Turning to the study itself: The analysed material was cDNA or gDNA that came from T cells, B-cell-depleted T cells, or PBMCs.

Sequenced by immunoSEQ multiplex PCR; TCRdb stores in-frame clones only, minus some. The data show 150,000 to 200,000 clones, roughly 86% seen once. The CDR3 sequence is 15 residues long. Germline CDR1 reads SGHAT; CDR2 reads FQNNGV. V dropped 5 bases and J dropped 4; count of bases not matched to a gene: 3. The chain combines TRBV11-2 with TRBJ2-1, with 12 bases matching TRBD2. This TCR was sampled from a man aged 45 to 65 with active or convalescent COVID-19. The sequenced material came from peripheral blood. The CDR3 loop is CASSAGLAGYNEQFF. The CDR3 DNA reads TGTGCCAGCAGCGCAGGACTAGCGGGATACAATGAGCAGTTCTTC. The entire variable domain, with the rest obtained from reference TRBV11-2 and TRBJ2-1, is as follows: EAGVAQSPRYKIIEKRQSVAFWCNPISGHATLYWYQQILGQGPKLLIQFQNNGVVDDSQLPKDRFSAERLKGVDSTLKIQPAKLEDSAVYLCASSAGLAGYNEQFFGPGTRLTVL.